This T cell receptor beta chain appears in the sequencing data of a study of blood T cell repertoires in COVID-19. Contact with a PCR-confirmed or clinician-diagnosed COVID-19 case occurred within 2 weeks of entry. Sequencing was performed with immunoSEQ multiplex PCR; in TCRdb, only in-frame clones are kept and a portion is missing. The profile shows more than 300,000 clones, approximately 91% of them singletons. The V end was cut by 5 bases, the J end by 7 bases, with 15 bases between. Germline values: CDR1 SGHTA, CDR2 FQGNSA. CDR3 length: 14 residues. The receptor was isolated from a woman in her 40s who had been exposed to COVID-19. The V and J genes are TRBV7-2 and TRBJ2-1; D is possibly TRBD2 (6 bases). Sequenced: PBMCs or T cells enriched from blood (not recorded which). CDR3 coding DNA: TGTGCCAGCAGCGCTAAGGGAGGAACAAATGAGCAGTTCTTC. It specifies CASSAKGGTNEQFF.